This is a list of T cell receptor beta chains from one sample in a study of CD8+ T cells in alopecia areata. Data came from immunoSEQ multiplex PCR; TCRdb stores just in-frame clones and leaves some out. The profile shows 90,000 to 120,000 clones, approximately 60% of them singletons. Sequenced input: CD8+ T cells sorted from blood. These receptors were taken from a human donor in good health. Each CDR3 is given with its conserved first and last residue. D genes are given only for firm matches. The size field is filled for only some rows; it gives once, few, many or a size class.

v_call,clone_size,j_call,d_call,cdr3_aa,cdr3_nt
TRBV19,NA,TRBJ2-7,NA,CASSIVLSYEQYF,TGTGCCAGTAGTATAGTCCTGTCCTACGAGCAGTACTTC
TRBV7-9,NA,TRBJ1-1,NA,CASSYWYGTEAFF,TGTGCCAGCAGCTATTGGTATGGGACTGAAGCTTTCTTT
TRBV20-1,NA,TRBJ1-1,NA,CSAQGTEAFF,TGCAGTGCTCAGGGGACTGAAGCTTTCTTT
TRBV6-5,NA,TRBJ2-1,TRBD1,CASSPGTGESNEQFF,TGTGCCAGCAGTCCCGGGACAGGTGAGAGTAATGAGCAGTTCTTC
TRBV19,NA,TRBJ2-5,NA,CASSSVALSWDTETQYF,TGTGCCAGTAGTTCGGTAGCCCTTAGCTGGGACACGGAGACCCAGTACTTC
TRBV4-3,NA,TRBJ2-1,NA,CASSQDSVSSYNEQFF,TGCGCCAGCAGCCAAGATAGCGTGAGCTCCTACAATGAGCAGTTCTTC
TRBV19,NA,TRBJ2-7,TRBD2,CASSMDVASGTYEQYF,TGTGCCAGTAGTATGGACGTCGCTAGCGGGACCTACGAGCAGTACTTC
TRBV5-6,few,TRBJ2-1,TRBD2,CASSYGLAGGLNEQFF,TGTGCCAGCAGCTACGGACTAGCGGGGGGCCTCAATGAGCAGTTCTTC
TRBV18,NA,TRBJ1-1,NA,CASSPPRTANTEAFF,TGTGCCAGCTCACCACCGAGGACAGCGAACACTGAAGCTTTCTTT
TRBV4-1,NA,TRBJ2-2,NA,CASSLRAGPTKSNTGELFF,TGCGCCAGCAGCCTTCGCGCAGGACCGACCAAATCGAACACCGGGGAGCTGTTTTTT
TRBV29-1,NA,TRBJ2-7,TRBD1,CSVEDRAYEQYF,TGCAGCGTTGAGGACAGGGCCTACGAGCAGTACTTC
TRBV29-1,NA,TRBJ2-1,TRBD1,CSGRQGPEQFF,TGCAGCGGTCGACAGGGCCCTGAGCAGTTCTTC
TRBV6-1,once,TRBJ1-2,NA,CASSEFWGPNYGYTF,TGTGCCAGCAGTGAATTCTGGGGGCCTAACTATGGCTACACCTTC